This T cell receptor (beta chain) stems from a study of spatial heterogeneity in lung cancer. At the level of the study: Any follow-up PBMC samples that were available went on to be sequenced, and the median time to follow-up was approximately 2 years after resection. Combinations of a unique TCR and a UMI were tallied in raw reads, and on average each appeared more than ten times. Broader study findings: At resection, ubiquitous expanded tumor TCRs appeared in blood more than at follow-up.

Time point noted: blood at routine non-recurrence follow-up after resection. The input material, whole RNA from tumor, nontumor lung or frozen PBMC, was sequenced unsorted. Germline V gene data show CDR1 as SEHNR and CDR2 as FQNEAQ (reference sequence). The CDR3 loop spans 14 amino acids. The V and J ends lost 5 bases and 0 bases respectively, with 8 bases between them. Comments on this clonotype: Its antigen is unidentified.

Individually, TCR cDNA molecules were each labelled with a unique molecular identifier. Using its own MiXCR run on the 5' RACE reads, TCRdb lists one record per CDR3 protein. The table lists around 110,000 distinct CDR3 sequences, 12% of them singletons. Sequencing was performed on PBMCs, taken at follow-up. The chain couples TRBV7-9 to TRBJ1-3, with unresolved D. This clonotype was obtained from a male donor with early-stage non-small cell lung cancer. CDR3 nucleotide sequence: TGTGCCAGCAGCGCGGCGAGCTCTGGAAACACCATATATTTT. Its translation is CASSAASSGNTIYF.